The clone carrying this T cell receptor (beta chain) occurred a few times. The junction shows a germline mismatch at one end, possibly a read error. The table came from immunoSEQ multiplex PCR; TCRdb's copy has only in-frame clones and leaves some out. Among fewer than 85,000 clones listed, 80% to 90% were seen once. The data were obtained in a study of T cell responses to AZD1222 COVID-19 vaccine. CDR3 length: 12 residues. Per the germline V gene, CDR1 is MDHEN and CDR2 is SYDVKM. The receptor's source is an adult who received the AZD1222 COVID-19 vaccine. J is TRBJ2-7 and V is TRBV28; D call uncertain. Sequenced here: peripheral blood, sampled 28 days after the second AZD1222 dose. CDR3 nucleotide sequence: TGTGCCAGCAGCTTTCGGCGATCACTCCCTTCCTTC. Translated, it gives CASSFRRSLPSF.